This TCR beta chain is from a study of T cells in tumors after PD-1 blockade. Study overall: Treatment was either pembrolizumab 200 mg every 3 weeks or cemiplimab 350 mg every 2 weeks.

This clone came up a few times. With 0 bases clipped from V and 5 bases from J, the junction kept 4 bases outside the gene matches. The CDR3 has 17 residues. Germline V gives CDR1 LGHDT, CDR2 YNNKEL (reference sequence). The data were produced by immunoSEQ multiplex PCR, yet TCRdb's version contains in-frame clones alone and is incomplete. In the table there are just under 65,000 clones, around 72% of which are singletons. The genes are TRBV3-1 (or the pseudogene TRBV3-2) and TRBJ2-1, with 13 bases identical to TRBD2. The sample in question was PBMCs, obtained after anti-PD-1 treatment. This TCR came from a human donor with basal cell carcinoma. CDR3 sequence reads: CASSQDRGTSGDNEQFF. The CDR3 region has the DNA TGTGCCAGCAGCCAAGATCGGGGGACTAGCGGGGACAATGAGCAGTTCTTC.